This T cell receptor (beta chain) was sequenced in a study of blood T cell repertoires in COVID-19. Under the authors' procedure: Amplification with reference gene primers provided the estimates of nucleated cell counts. This table comes from immunoSEQ multiplex PCR, and its TCRdb copy is limited to in-frame clones, with some not included. That table supplies the V and J calls and clone size; D and trimming were determined from the DNA. The profile covers approximately 13,000 clones, with just over 85% appearing a single time and just under 30% taken by the ten largest. CDR1 is SEHNR, CDR2 FQNEAQ, per germline (reference sequence). The CDR3 is made up of 13 amino acids. V lost 1 base and J lost 5, with 5 bases in between.

Sequencing was carried out using peripheral blood. The chain uses TRBV7-9 and TRBJ2-2, with D tentatively TRBD1 (5 bases). The sequence came from a human donor in a cohort sampled during active COVID-19. CDR3 DNA sequence: TGTGCCAGCAGCTTAGGACAGACCGGGGAGCTGTTTTTT. Its translation: CASSLGQTGELFF.